The 28 T cell receptor beta chains presented below share a single source sample, sequenced in a study of cytomegalovirus exposure and HLA in healthy donors. The study ran its PCR with 60 Vbeta and 13 Jbeta primers. Method: immunoSEQ multiplex PCR; TCRdb's copy keeps in-frame clones and lacks some. The table shows some 190,000 clones, with about 81% occurring only once. The sample was PBMCs. The receptors derive from a man aged 40-49 years in good health and CMV-seronegative.

The chain employs TRBV7-2 and TRBJ2-4; unclear D gene. Trimming stripped 5 bases from V and 3 bases from J, with 5 bases between. Per germline, CDR1 SGHTA and CDR2 FQGNSA. The CDR3 extends over 12 amino acids. The CDR3 spells CASSTNKNIQYF. CDR3 nucleotide sequence: TGTGCCAGCAGCACAAACAAAAACATTCAGTACTTC.

The chain carries TRBV7-2 and TRBJ2-5, with TRBD2 matching over 13 bases. CDR3 length equals 18 residues. V lost 1 base, J lost 5 bases, and 10 bases stayed unmatched. The V gene's germline CDR1 is SGHTA and CDR2 FQGNSA. CDR3 loop: CASSLVLTSGGRRETQYF. The CDR3 nucleotides are TGTGCCAGCAGCTTAGTTTTGACTAGCGGGGGGCGGAGGGAGACCCAGTACTTC.

The rearrangement uses TRBV5-1 and TRBJ2-5, with D possibly being TRBD1 (6 bases). Deletions cut 4 bases from V and 5 bases from J, with 12 bases between. Germline V CDR1 and CDR2: SGHRS, YFSETQ. The CDR3 extends over 13 amino acids. The CDR3 DNA is TGCGCCAGCAGCGCGGACAGTCGGGAGACCCAGTACTTC. Its protein product is CASSADSRETQYF.

The chain has TRBV10-3 and TRBJ1-2; 8 nucleotides align to TRBD1. V trimming: 0 bases; J trimming: 4 bases; junction bases outside the gene matches: 4. Per the germline V gene, CDR1 is ENHRY and CDR2 is SYGVKD. The CDR3 sequence is 15 residues long. CDR3 amino acids: CAISESGQETYGYTF. DNA of the CDR3: TGTGCCATCAGTGAGTCGGGACAGGAGACCTATGGCTACACCTTC.

V and J are TRBV5-8 and TRBJ1-4; no reliable D call. CDR1 is SGHTS, CDR2 YDEGEE, per germline. The CDR3 is 17 residues long. Trimming pared 1 base from V and 0 bases from J, leaving 13 bases between. CDR3 bases: TGTGCCAGCAGCTTGCGGAGGACGGGCGCAACTAATGAAAAACTGTTTTTT. This translates into CASSLRRTGATNEKLFF.

Worth noting for this clone: Compared with germline, one end of the junction differs, possibly owing to a read error. The rearrangement uses TRBV7-6 and TRBJ2-4, with 14 bases fitting TRBD2. This CDR3 comprises 16 residues. CDR1 is SGHVS, CDR2 FNYEAQ, per germline. The CDR3 coding sequence is TGTGCCAGCAGCCCGGGACTAGCGGGAGCCCAAAACATTCAGTACTTC. This translates into CASSPGLAGAQNIQYF.

In nucleotides, the CDR3 is TGTGCCAGCAGTTTAACGGGGGGAGGTCAGCCCCAGCATTTT. Translation: CASSLTGGGQPQHF. This chain links TRBV28 with TRBJ1-5, with D perhaps TRBD1 (5 bases). CDR3 length equals 14 residues. Germline loops: CDR1 MDHEN, CDR2 SYDVKM. Trimming took 2 bases from V and 6 from J, leaving 11 bases between them.

This chain links TRBV7-2 with TRBJ2-7; D is unclear. Trimming took off 6 bases at V and 2 bases at J, with 11 bases between the two ends. CDR1 and CDR2 from the germline V gene are SGHTA and FQGNSA. The CDR3 is 13 residues long. This CDR3 is CASRTDVAYEQYF. CDR3 coding DNA: TGTGCCAGCAGGACTGACGTCGCCTACGAGCAGTACTTC.

The rearrangement links TRBV28 to TRBJ1-2, with D perhaps matching TRBD1 (5 bases). CDR3 length equals 13 residues. The germline gives CDR1 MDHEN, CDR2 SYDVKM. Trimming took off 8 bases at V and 4 bases at J, with 14 bases between the two ends. The CDR3 nucleotides are TGTGCCAGCCGGAGCACAGGAATCTATGGCTACACCTTC. Amino acid sequence: CASRSTGIYGYTF.

The J gene is TRBJ1-1, the V gene TRBV11-1; 9 nucleotides line up with TRBD1. This CDR3 has 14 amino acids. The ends lost 3 bases at V and 10 bases at J; junction bases unmatched: 9. Germline-derived CDR1 and CDR2 are SGHAT and FQDESV (reference sequence). For the CDR3, the DNA is TGTGCCAGCAGCTTCTTGGGGACAGGGTTTGGAGCTTTCTTT. Translated, it gives CASSFLGTGFGAFF.

J is TRBJ2-3 and V is TRBV5-1; the match to TRBD2 covers 16 bases. The CDR3 consists of 19 residues. V was pared by 4 bases and J by 0 bases, with 8 bases of the junction left unmatched. CDR1 and CDR2 from the germline V gene are SGHRS and YFSETQ. DNA for the CDR3: TGCGCCAGCAGCCCGGGACTAGCGGGAGGGGACGGTAGCACAGATACGCAGTATTTT. It codes for CASSPGLAGGDGSTDTQYF.

The rearrangement uses TRBV7-2 and TRBJ1-2, with a tentative D call TRBD1 (5 bases). CDR1 and CDR2 (germline): SGHTA, FQGNSA. The CDR3 sequence is 14 residues long. Trimming took off 5 bases at V and 8 bases at J, with 18 bases between the two ends. The CDR3 here is CASSGSVQGWGYTF. The CDR3 region has the DNA TGTGCCAGCAGCGGCAGCGTCCAGGGATGGGGCTACACCTTC.

The chain joins TRBV5-4 to TRBJ1-4; D call uncertain. The germline V and J ends were trimmed by 2 bases and 3 bases, with 11 bases remaining between them. Germline V gene data show CDR1 as SGHNT and CDR2 as YYREEE (reference sequence). The CDR3 totals 15 residues. This CDR3 is CASSFSGSANEKLFF. As DNA, the CDR3 is TGTGCCAGCAGCTTTTCAGGTTCGGCTAATGAAAAACTGTTTTTT.

The gene calls are TRBV28 and TRBJ1-6; the D is unclear. V was pared by 5 bases and J by 0 bases, with 8 bases between. CDR3 length equals 15 residues. The germline CDR1 and CDR2 sequences are MDHEN and SYDVKM. CDR3 nucleotides: TGTGCCAGCAGTCCGGGGAGCTCCTATAATTCACCCCTCCACTTT. Residues: CASSPGSSYNSPLHF.

The chain recombines TRBV15 with TRBJ1-3, with 10 bases lining up with TRBD1. This CDR3 comprises 19 residues. Germline lookup yields CDR1 LNHNV and CDR2 YYDKDF (reference sequence). V was clipped by 0 bases and J by 0 bases; unmatched bases: 8. This CDR3 reads CATSRDWGTGVISGNTIYF. CDR3 bases: TGTGCCACCAGCAGAGATTGGGGGACAGGGGTTATCTCTGGAAACACCATATATTTT. Full variable domain (rest looked up from reference TRBV15 and TRBJ1-3): DAMVIQNPRYQVTQFGKPVTLSCSQTLNHNVMYWYQQKSSQAPKLLFHYYDKDFNNEADTPDNFQSRRPNTSFCFLDIRSPGLGDTAMYLCATSRDWGTGVISGNTIYFGEGSWLTVV.

V and J are TRBV7-8 and TRBJ1-1; 8 bases fit TRBD1. V lost 2 bases, J lost 5 bases, and 7 bases stayed unmatched. The V gene's germline CDR1 is SGHVS and CDR2 FQNEAQ. This CDR3 is built from 15 residues. The CDR3 DNA sequence: TGTGCCAGCAGCTTAAGTAGGACAGGGCGGACTGAAGCTTTCTTT. Its translation: CASSLSRTGRTEAFF.

The chain is built from TRBV28 and TRBJ1-5; TRBD1 matches 7 bases. With V trimmed by 3 bases and J by 4 bases, 12 bases remained unmatched. The CDR3 spans 17 residues. Germline values: CDR1 MDHEN, CDR2 SYDVKM. The CDR3 is CASSLTSRDRKNQPQHF. The CDR3 DNA follows: TGTGCCAGCAGTTTGACCTCCCGGGACAGAAAAAATCAGCCCCAGCATTTT.

The CDR3 nucleotides read TGTGCCAGCAGTTTACGACTAGCGGTCTACAATGAGCAGTTCTTC. Translated: CASSLRLAVYNEQFF. The chain employs TRBV27 and TRBJ2-1; 9 positions match TRBD2. Per the germline V gene, CDR1 is MNHEY and CDR2 is SMNVEV (reference sequence). The CDR3 contains 15 residues. V lost 2 bases and J lost 3; bases outside the gene matches: 2.

The chain links TRBV4-2 to TRBJ1-2; D is uncertain. CDR3 length equals 14 residues. From germline, CDR1 is LGHNA and CDR2 YNFKEQ. Trimming removed 1 base from V and 8 bases from J, with 14 bases in between. CDR3 protein: CASSQGERGNGYTF. The CDR3 nucleotides are TGTGCCAGCAGCCAAGGGGAACGAGGGAACGGCTACACCTTC.

The chain links TRBV4-1 to TRBJ1-6, with D perhaps TRBD1 (6 bases). Germline V CDR1 and CDR2: MGHRA, YSYEKL. V was shortened by 0 bases and J by 10 bases, with 19 bases between the two germline ends. The CDR3 runs 17 residues. The CDR3 region has the DNA TGCGCCAGCAGCCAAGAATCGGGAACAGGGCTTCGATCACCCCTCCACTTT. Its translation: CASSQESGTGLRSPLHF.

V and J are TRBV7-9 and TRBJ2-7, with TRBD2 matching 7 bases. This CDR3 region has 16 residues. J lost 2 bases, V lost 3 bases, and 10 bases had no gene match. Germline lookup yields CDR1 SEHNR and CDR2 FQNEAQ (reference sequence). CDR3 DNA sequence: TGTGCCAGCAGCTTCCCCCCTAGCGGTTCTCCCTACGAGCAGTACTTC. Its translation is CASSFPPSGSPYEQYF.

The chain joins TRBV7-6 to TRBJ1-1, with D possibly being TRBD1 (6 bases). Trimming stripped 0 bases from V and 6 bases from J, with 17 bases between. This CDR3 has 16 residues. Germline V gives CDR1 SGHVS, CDR2 FNYEAQ. Here the CDR3 DNA reads TGTGCCAGCAGCTTAGCGCTGGCAGGGGTTGTGGCTGAAGCTTTCTTT. Residues: CASSLALAGVVAEAFF.

This rearrangement joins TRBV28 to TRBJ2-2; tentative D call: TRBD1 (5 bases). This CDR3 is built from 16 residues. V lost 4 bases and J lost 0, with 12 bases in between. Germline assignment: CDR1 MDHEN and CDR2 SYDVKM. The DNA of the CDR3 is TGTGCCAGCAGTTCCCTAGGGGCAGCGAACACCGGGGAGCTGTTTTTT. This encodes CASSSLGAANTGELFF.

The rearrangement links TRBV6-1 to TRBJ2-5; 12 bases are a match to TRBD2. V shed 6 bases, J shed 2 bases, and the junction held 4 bases outside the gene matches. This CDR3 has 15 amino acids. CDR1 is MNHNS, CDR2 SASEGT, per germline. CDR3 amino acids: CASRRTSGAQETQYF. CDR3 nucleotides: TGTGCCAGCAGGAGGACTAGCGGGGCTCAAGAGACCCAGTACTTC.

This chain links TRBV30 with TRBJ2-1, with 10 bases that match TRBD1. This CDR3 spans 14 amino acids. The V gene end was trimmed by 4 bases and the J gene end by 4 bases; junction bases not matched to a gene: 4. The germline gives CDR1 GTSNPN, CDR2 SVGIG (reference sequence). The CDR3 sequence is CAWIPGQGYNEQFF. CDR3 in DNA: TGTGCCTGGATACCGGGACAGGGGTACAATGAGCAGTTCTTC.

The chain employs TRBV7-3 and TRBJ2-3; 7 bases are a match to TRBD2. The junction had 2 bases not matched to a gene; V was cut back by 2 bases and J by 0 bases. Germline CDR1 and CDR2: SGHTA and FQGTGA. CDR3 length equals 15 residues. Written as DNA, the CDR3 is TGTGCCAGCAGCTTACTGGGGGGGAGCACAGATACGCAGTATTTT. Protein sequence: CASSLLGGSTDTQYF.

This clone appeared once. This chain links TRBV28 with TRBJ1-5; D call uncertain. Trimming removed 8 bases at V and 3 bases at J, with 11 bases between. The germline V gene encodes CDR1 MDHEN and CDR2 SYDVKM. The CDR3 consists of 13 residues. DNA for the CDR3: TGTGCCAGCCTGGGCAGTTTCAATCAGCCCCAGCATTTT. Its translation is CASLGSFNQPQHF.

The chain recombines TRBV27 with TRBJ2-3; D gene unclear. The CDR3 has 11 amino acids. Trimming pared 6 bases from V and 2 bases from J, leaving 3 bases between. CDR1 is MNHEY and CDR2 is SMNVEV in the germline V gene (reference sequence). Here the CDR3 DNA reads TGTGCCAGCAGATACACAGATACGCAGTATTTT. Its protein is CASRYTDTQYF.